This record covers a single T cell receptor (beta chain). Its antigen target is currently unknown. No much larger clonotype is one base removed from it; base qualities were not supplied. RNA was extracted using the RNeasy kit, and about 0.5 to 1 ug of the RNA was reverse transcribed with random hexamers. The immunoSEQ multiplex PCR assay, covering 54 Vbeta and 13 Jbeta segments, was used to amplify TCR beta CDR3 regions. PCR amplification bias was corrected using a synthetic template baseline for primer optimization and computational correction. Per the authors' processing: Reads were annotated to V, D and J genes per IMGT and analyzed with immunoSEQ Analyzer, keeping only productive sequences. Clonality was computed as one minus Shannon entropy normalized by log2 of the number of productive unique sequences. For each patient and control, public and private clones were evaluated among the 100 most prevalent clones. Clones were defined as Susac-specific when absent from the healthy and MS cohorts, from roughly 1,000 published viral clones and from other ImmuneACCESS disease sequences. TCRdb passed the public sequencing reads through fastp at Q25 and MiXCR, retaining productive beta sequences. All rows with the same CDR3 protein become a single entry with the most common DNA and genes. The V and J calls, along with clone size, are taken from TCRdb and not from the paper's own processing. This sample gives roughly 180,000 distinct CDR3 sequences in total; about 93% of them show up just once. The top ten constitute around 0.1% of the sample.

The CDR3 spans 16 residues, from the cysteine through the phenylalanine. Only the CDR3 portion is preserved as DNA: 48 bases, with reading frame beginning at the first base. CDR1 is given as LGHNT and CDR2 as FRNRAP, both from the germline V gene. At the junction V is shortened by 5 bases and J by 5 bases; bases outside the gene matches: 8. High-throughput TCR beta sequencing profiled peripheral blood CD8+ and CD4+ T cells from healthy donors, Susac syndrome patients and multiple sclerosis patients. Susac syndrome patients met recently defined diagnostic criteria for definite or probable disease. CD8+ TEMRA cells were enriched by FACS, while bulk CD8+ and CD4+ T cells were purified by magnetic negative isolation. Blood was drawn into EDTA tubes, processed within 24 hours, and PBMCs were isolated by density gradient centrifugation. PBMCs intended for TCR sequencing were frozen in liquid nitrogen and were later thawed in a 37 degrees C water bath. The sorted or isolated CD4+, CD8+ and CD8+ TEMRA cells had a purity of 90% or higher.

The source of the sample is a study of CD8 T cells in Susac syndrome (dated by TCRdb to between 2018 and 2021). Background on the whole study: Of the Susac syndrome patients who were sequenced, roughly 6 had clinically active disease and roughly eight were in clinical remission. At the time of blood withdrawal, Susac syndrome patients were either therapy-naive, taking corticosteroids (with some also receiving IVIg), or on IVIg alone. Repertoire sequencing was used to test whether CD8+ T cell activation and differentiation in Susac syndrome was antigen driven.

What the authors observed across the whole study: The TCR sequencing and HLA analysis was acknowledged to have included a relatively small number of individuals. In patients with Susac syndrome, the CD4+ T cell repertoire showed no detectable clonal expansion.

The sequence is built from TRBV12-5 and TRBJ1-6; the junction holds 8 bases that match TRBD1. The sequence derives from a human donor with Susac syndrome. The sequenced material came from CD4+ T cells from PBMCs. The CDR3 protein sequence reads: CASGQGQGVHNSPLHF. The DNA sequence reads TGTGCTAGTGGTCAAGGACAGGGAGTCCATAATTCACCCCTCCACTTT.